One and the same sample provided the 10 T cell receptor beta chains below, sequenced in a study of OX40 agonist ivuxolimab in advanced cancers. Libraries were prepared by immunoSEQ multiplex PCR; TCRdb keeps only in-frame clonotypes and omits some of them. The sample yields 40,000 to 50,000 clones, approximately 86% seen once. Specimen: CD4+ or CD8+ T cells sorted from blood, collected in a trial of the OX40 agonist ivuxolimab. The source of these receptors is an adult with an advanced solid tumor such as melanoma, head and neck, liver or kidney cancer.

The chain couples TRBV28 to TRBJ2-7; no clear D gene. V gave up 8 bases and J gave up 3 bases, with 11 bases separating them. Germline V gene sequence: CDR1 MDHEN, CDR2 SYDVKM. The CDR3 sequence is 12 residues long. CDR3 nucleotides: TGTGCCAGCCGGACGCTGAACTACGAGCAGTACTTC. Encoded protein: CASRTLNYEQYF. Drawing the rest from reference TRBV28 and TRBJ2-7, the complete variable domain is DVKVTQSSRYLVKRTGEKVFLECVQDMDHENMFWYRQDPGLGLRLIYFSYDVKMKEKGDIPEGYSVSREKKERFSLILESASTNQTSMYLCASRTLNYEQYFGPGTRLTVT.

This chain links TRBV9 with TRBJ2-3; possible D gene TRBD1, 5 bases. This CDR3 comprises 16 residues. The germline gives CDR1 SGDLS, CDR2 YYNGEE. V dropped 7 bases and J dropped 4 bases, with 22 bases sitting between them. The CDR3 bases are TGTGCCAGCTCGGCAGGACACTCAAGTTTGTCAGATACGCAGTATTTT. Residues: CASSAGHSSLSDTQYF.

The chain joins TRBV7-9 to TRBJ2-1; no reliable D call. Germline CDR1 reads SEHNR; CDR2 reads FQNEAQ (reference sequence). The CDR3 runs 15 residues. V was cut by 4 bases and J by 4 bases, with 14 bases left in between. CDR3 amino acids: CASSSPIGGYNEQFF. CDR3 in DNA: TGTGCCAGCAGCTCCCCTATAGGCGGTTACAATGAGCAGTTCTTC.

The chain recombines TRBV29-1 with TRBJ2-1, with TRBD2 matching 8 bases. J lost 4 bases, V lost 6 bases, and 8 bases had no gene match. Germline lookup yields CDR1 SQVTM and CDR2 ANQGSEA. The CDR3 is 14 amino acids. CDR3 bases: TGCAGCGTCCCGGGACTAGAGGTTTACAATGAGCAGTTCTTC. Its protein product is CSVPGLEVYNEQFF.

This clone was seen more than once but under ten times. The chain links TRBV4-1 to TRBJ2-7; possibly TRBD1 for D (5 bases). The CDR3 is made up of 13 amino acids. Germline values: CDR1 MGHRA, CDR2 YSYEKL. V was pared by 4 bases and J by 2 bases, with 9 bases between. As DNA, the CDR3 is TGCGCCAGCAGCCTGGACATAGCCTACGAGCAGTACTTC. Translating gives CASSLDIAYEQYF.

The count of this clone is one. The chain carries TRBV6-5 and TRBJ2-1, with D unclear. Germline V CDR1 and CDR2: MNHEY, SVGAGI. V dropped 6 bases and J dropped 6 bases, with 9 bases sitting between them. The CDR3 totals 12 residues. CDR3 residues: CASSPSLNEQFF. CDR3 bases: TGTGCCAGCAGCCCATCTCTCAATGAGCAGTTCTTC.

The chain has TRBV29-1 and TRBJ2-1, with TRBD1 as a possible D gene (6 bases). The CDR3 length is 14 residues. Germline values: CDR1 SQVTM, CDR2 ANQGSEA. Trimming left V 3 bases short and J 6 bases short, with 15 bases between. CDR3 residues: CSVDGGPRGNEQFF. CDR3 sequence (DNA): TGCAGCGTTGATGGGGGCCCGCGTGGCAATGAGCAGTTCTTC.

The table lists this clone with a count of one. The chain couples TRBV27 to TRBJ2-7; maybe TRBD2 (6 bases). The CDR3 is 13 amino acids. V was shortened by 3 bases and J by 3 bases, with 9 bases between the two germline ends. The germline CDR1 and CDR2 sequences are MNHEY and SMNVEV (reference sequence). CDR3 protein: CASSFGEDYEQYF. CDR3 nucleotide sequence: TGTGCCAGCAGTTTTGGGGAGGACTACGAGCAGTACTTC.

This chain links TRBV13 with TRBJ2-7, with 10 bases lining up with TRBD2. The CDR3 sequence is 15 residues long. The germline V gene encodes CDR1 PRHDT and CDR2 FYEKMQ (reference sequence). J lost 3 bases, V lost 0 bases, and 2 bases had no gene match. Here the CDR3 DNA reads TGTGCCAGCAGCTTAGGGCTAGCGGGGGTCTACGAGCAGTACTTC. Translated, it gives CASSLGLAGVYEQYF.

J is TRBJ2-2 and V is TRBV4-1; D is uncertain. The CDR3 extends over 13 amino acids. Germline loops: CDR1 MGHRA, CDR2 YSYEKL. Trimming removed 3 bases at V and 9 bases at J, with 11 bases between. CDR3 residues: CASSQPLTWELFF. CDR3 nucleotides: TGCGCCAGCAGCCAGCCGCTAACCTGGGAGCTGTTTTTT.